This is a list of T cell receptor beta chains from one sample in a study of blood T cell repertoires in COVID-19. TCRdb's copy holds only in-frame clones and misses some; the assay was immunoSEQ multiplex PCR. The sample contains approximately 63,000 clones, 70% to 80% of which appear only once. The sequenced material came from peripheral blood. These TCRs come from a woman over 75 with acute or convalescent COVID-19. Each CDR3 is given with its conserved first and last residue. Fields, in order: clone size, V gene, D gene, J gene, CDR3 protein, CDR3 DNA. The D gene is left open where the match is weak. Expanded clones are given a class, and other clones once, few, many or no size at all.

size: few
V: TRBV6-5
D: TRBD1
J: TRBJ1-5
CDR3: CASSSGTGYQPQHF
DNA: TGTGCCAGCAGTTCCGGGACAGGGTATCAGCCCCAGCATTTT

size: -
V: TRBV7-2
D: -
J: TRBJ1-1
CDR3: CASSLAGWGQNPTEAFF
DNA: TGTGCCAGCAGCTTAGCAGGGTGGGGGCAGAATCCCACTGAAGCTTTCTTT

size: -
V: TRBV6-4
D: TRBD1
J: TRBJ2-5
CDR3: CASSEGVGGEETQYF
DNA: TGTGCCAGCAGTGAAGGAGTAGGGGGCGAAGAGACCCAGTACTTC

size: once
V: TRBV2
D: -
J: TRBJ1-1
CDR3: CASSLELRGTEAFF
DNA: TGTGCCAGCAGCCTTGAGCTCAGGGGCACTGAAGCTTTCTTT

size: -
V: TRBV27
D: -
J: TRBJ2-3
CDR3: CASSWGAPTDTQYF
DNA: TGTGCCAGCAGTTGGGGAGCCCCCACAGATACGCAGTATTTT

size: -
V: TRBV4-1
D: -
J: TRBJ1-6
CDR3: CASSRSRIQEHHSPLHF
DNA: TGCGCCAGCAGCCGCTCACGAATACAGGAACATCATTCACCCCTCCACTTT

size: few
V: TRBV10-1
D: -
J: TRBJ1-1
CDR3: CASSAKVSGTEAFF
DNA: TGCGCCAGCAGTGCTAAGGTCTCGGGCACTGAAGCTTTCTTT

size: -
V: TRBV18
D: -
J: TRBJ2-1
CDR3: CASSPSEASYNEQFF
DNA: TGTGCCAGCTCACCATCGGAGGCTAGCTACAATGAGCAGTTCTTC

size: -
V: TRBV19
D: -
J: TRBJ1-5
CDR3: CASSKPGVNQPQHF
DNA: TGTGCCAGTAGTAAGCCGGGGGTAAATCAGCCCCAGCATTTT

size: -
V: TRBV11-2
D: TRBD1
J: TRBJ1-2
CDR3: CASSLRTGYGYTF
DNA: TGTGCCAGCAGCCTAAGGACAGGTTATGGCTACACCTTC

size: once
V: TRBV7-9
D: TRBD1
J: TRBJ1-2
CDR3: CASSLGQGWDGYTF
DNA: TGTGCCAGCAGCTTGGGACAGGGTTGGGATGGCTACACCTTC

size: -
V: TRBV5-1
D: TRBD2
J: TRBJ2-5
CDR3: CASSTIAGPEGETQYF
DNA: TGCGCCAGCAGCACCATAGCGGGTCCGGAGGGGGAGACCCAGTACTTC

size: -
V: TRBV20-1
D: -
J: TRBJ2-1
CDR3: CSASPGLESYNEQFF
DNA: TGCAGTGCTAGTCCGGGACTCGAATCCTACAATGAGCAGTTCTTC

size: -
V: TRBV2
D: -
J: TRBJ1-3
CDR3: CASSRDIGNTIYF
DNA: TGTGCCAGCAGCCGGGACATCGGAAACACCATATATTTT

size: -
V: TRBV18
D: TRBD2
J: TRBJ2-7
CDR3: CASSGTSGSYEQYF
DNA: TGTGCCAGCTCAGGGACTAGCGGATCCTACGAGCAGTACTTC

size: -
V: TRBV7-2
D: TRBD2
J: TRBJ2-5
CDR3: CASSLGRGTSGQETQYF
DNA: TGTGCCAGCAGCTTAGGGAGAGGGACTAGCGGCCAAGAGACCCAGTACTTC

size: -
V: TRBV5-4
D: -
J: TRBJ1-1
CDR3: CASSSGGAGTEAFF
DNA: TGTGCCAGCAGCTCCGGGGGGGCTGGCACTGAAGCTTTCTTT

size: once
V: TRBV2
D: TRBD1
J: TRBJ1-1
CDR3: CATIRAGTDNTEAFF
DNA: TGTGCCACCATCAGGGCCGGGACAGATAACACTGAAGCTTTCTTT

size: -
V: TRBV5-4
D: -
J: TRBJ1-2
CDR3: CASSRDINYGYTF
DNA: TGTGCCAGCAGCCGGGACATTAACTATGGCTACACCTTC

size: -
V: TRBV10-2
D: -
J: TRBJ1-6
CDR3: CASSGRGLLSNSYNSPLHF
DNA: TGCGCCAGCAGTGGAAGAGGGCTGCTCTCAAACTCCTATAATTCACCCCTCCACTTT

size: few
V: TRBV14
D: TRBD1
J: TRBJ1-2
CDR3: CASSQARGNGYTF
DNA: TGTGCCAGCAGCCAAGCCAGGGGGAATGGCTACACCTTC

size: -
V: TRBV5-8
D: TRBD1
J: TRBJ1-4
CDR3: CASSLRQGGYEKLFF
DNA: TGTGCCAGCAGCTTGAGACAGGGGGGGTATGAAAAACTGTTTTTT

size: many
V: TRBV28
D: TRBD2
J: TRBJ2-2
CDR3: CASSLLTLRPTWTSGTPGELFF
DNA: TGTGCCAGCAGTTTGCTCACCCTTCGGCCCACTTGGACTAGCGGGACACCCGGGGAGCTGTTTTTT

size: -
V: TRBV7-9
D: TRBD1
J: TRBJ1-1
CDR3: CASSLVTGGGTEAFF
DNA: TGTGCCAGCAGCCTTGTGACAGGGGGAGGCACTGAAGCTTTCTTT

size: -
V: TRBV5-5
D: TRBD1
J: TRBJ1-2
CDR3: CASSLGTGVYGYTF
DNA: TGTGCCAGCAGCTTGGGGACAGGGGTCTATGGCTACACCTTC

size: -
V: TRBV28
D: -
J: TRBJ1-5
CDR3: CASSLESVGRRLQPQHF
DNA: TGTGCCAGCAGTTTAGAGTCGGTGGGCCGGCGCCTTCAGCCCCAGCATTTT

size: -
V: TRBV6-5
D: -
J: TRBJ1-1
CDR3: CASSRQNTEAFF
DNA: TGTGCCAGCAGTAGACAAAACACTGAAGCTTTCTTT

size: -
V: TRBV11-2
D: TRBD1
J: TRBJ1-2
CDR3: CASSLTGVKYGYTF
DNA: TGTGCCAGCAGCTTAACAGGGGTTAAGTATGGCTACACCTTC

size: -
V: TRBV28
D: -
J: TRBJ2-1
CDR3: CASSSTVPLYNEQFF
DNA: TGTGCCAGCAGCTCGACAGTACCCCTCTACAATGAGCAGTTCTTC

size: -
V: TRBV11-2
D: TRBD2
J: TRBJ2-1
CDR3: CASSLRLADNEQFF
DNA: TGTGCCAGCAGCTTACGACTAGCGGACAATGAGCAGTTCTTC

size: -
V: TRBV6-2/TRBV6-3
D: -
J: TRBJ2-3
CDR3: CASSYQGGKTTDTQYF
DNA: TGTGCCAGCAGTTACCAGGGCGGGAAAACCACAGATACGCAGTATTTT

size: -
V: TRBV27
D: -
J: TRBJ2-7
CDR3: CASNDPGQAPGGEQYF
DNA: TGTGCCAGCAATGACCCGGGACAGGCCCCCGGGGGGGAGCAGTACTTC

size: -
V: TRBV5-4
D: TRBD2
J: TRBJ2-1
CDR3: CASSLPSGSTEQFF
DNA: TGTGCCAGCAGCTTGCCCAGCGGGAGCACCGAGCAGTTCTTC

size: -
V: TRBV10-3
D: TRBD1
J: TRBJ2-7
CDR3: CAISDLQGARSYEQYF
DNA: TGTGCCATCAGTGATTTACAGGGGGCGAGGTCCTACGAGCAGTACTTC

size: -
V: TRBV3-1/TRBV3-2
D: -
J: TRBJ2-7
CDR3: CASSPMPDSPKVYYEQYF
DNA: TGTGCCAGCAGCCCAATGCCGGACAGCCCGAAGGTTTACTACGAGCAGTACTTC

size: -
V: TRBV19
D: TRBD1
J: TRBJ2-3
CDR3: CASSRTGANPDTQYF
DNA: TGTGCCAGTAGCCGGACAGGGGCTAATCCAGATACGCAGTATTTT

size: -
V: TRBV10-2
D: -
J: TRBJ2-1
CDR3: CASWGGALGNEQFF
DNA: TGCGCCAGCTGGGGGGGGGCCTTAGGCAATGAGCAGTTCTTC

size: -
V: TRBV27
D: -
J: TRBJ2-7
CDR3: CARPLTDSYEQYF
DNA: TGTGCCAGGCCTCTGACAGATTCCTACGAGCAGTACTTC

size: -
V: TRBV19
D: TRBD1
J: TRBJ2-3
CDR3: CASSTSQGAIPDTQYF
DNA: TGTGCCAGTAGCACCTCACAGGGGGCGATCCCAGATACGCAGTATTTT

size: -
V: TRBV14
D: -
J: TRBJ1-2
CDR3: CASSQVVGPGYGYTF
DNA: TGTGCCAGCAGCCAAGTCGTAGGTCCGGGGTATGGCTACACCTTC